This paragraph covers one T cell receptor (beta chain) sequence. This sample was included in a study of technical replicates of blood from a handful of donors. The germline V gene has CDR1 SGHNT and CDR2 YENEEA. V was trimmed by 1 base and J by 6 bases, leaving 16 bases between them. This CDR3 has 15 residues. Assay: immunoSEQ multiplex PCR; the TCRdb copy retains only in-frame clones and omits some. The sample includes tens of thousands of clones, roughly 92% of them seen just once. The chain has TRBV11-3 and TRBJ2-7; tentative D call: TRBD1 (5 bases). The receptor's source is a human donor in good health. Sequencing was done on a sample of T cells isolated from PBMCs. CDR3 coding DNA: TGTGCCAGCAGCTTAGGAACAGGCCTCTTATCCGAGCAGTACTTC. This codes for CASSLGTGLLSEQYF. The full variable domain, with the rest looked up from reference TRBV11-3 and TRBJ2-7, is EAGVVQSPRYKIIEKKQPVAFWCNPISGHNTLYWYLQNLGQGPELLIRYENEEAVDDSQLPKDRFSAERLKGVDSTLKIQPAELGDSAVYLCASSLGTGLLSEQYFGPGTRLTVT.